This T cell receptor beta chain was identified in a study of blood T cell repertoires in COVID-19. Across the whole study: Some COVID-19 samples were acute and others convalescent; all came from the United States, Italy and Spain. The cDNA or gDNA used as material had been derived from T cells, B-cell-depleted T cells, or PBMCs.

CDR1 SSHAT and CDR2 FNYEAQ come from the germline V gene (reference sequence). This CDR3 region has 15 residues. Study processing details: Estimation of nucleated cell counts was performed using reference gene primer amplification. Sequencing used immunoSEQ multiplex PCR; TCRdb keeps in-frame clones, though not all of them. V and J calls and clone size are as listed in that table; D and trimming were resolved from the DNA. This sample carries about 150,000 clones, over 65% of them seen once, and the ten largest clones take under 2%. Notes on this clone: Its ends do not fully match the called genes, so a read error is possible.

The TCR was taken from an elderly man with acute or convalescent COVID-19. Source material: peripheral blood. This sequence joins TRBV7-7 and TRBJ2-5; D is perhaps TRBD1 (6 bases). This CDR3 is CASSLNSGVRETQYF. The DNA for the CDR3 is TGTGCTAGCAGCCTCAACTCAGGGGTGAGAGAGACCCAGTACTTC.